Only a few counts were recorded for the clone carrying this T cell receptor beta chain. The antigen remains undetermined. V shed 2 bases and J 4 bases; nucleotides not matched to a gene: 10. The length of the CDR3 is 16 residues. Germline loops: CDR1 MNHEY, CDR2 SVGAGI. Assay used: immunoSEQ multiplex PCR; TCRdb lists only in-frame clones, some missing. The top ten clones hold about an eighth of a sample with over 50,000 clones, 75% to 90% of them seen once. The time point denotes: week 23, last vaccination. In the vaccine, a single dose held 300 ug of the mutant IDH1 20-mer peptide, along with topical imiquimod. This record belongs to a study of a mutant IDH1 vaccine in newly diagnosed glioma. Across the study: The patients were given eight vaccinations, one each in weeks 1, 3, 5, 7, 11, 15, 19 and 23. Vaccinations were initiated 4-6 weeks following radiotherapy alone, or were given together with temozolomide cycles. The treated population exhibited a male proportion of approximately 62%, a female proportion of about 40%, and a mean age of approximately 42 years. The study's findings and limits: Among patients, approximately 93% showed immune responses induced by the vaccine.

The chain combines TRBV6-5 with TRBJ1-1; TRBD1 agrees at 7 bases. This sequence originates from a man between 18 and 29 years old with glioma. The sample was PBMCs, taken from a glioma patient whose treatment included an IDH1 peptide vaccine. CDR3 nucleotides: TGTGCCAGCAGTTACACCTACAGGGGTGCTAGCACTGAAGCTTTCTTT. The encoded protein is CASSYTYRGASTEAFF.